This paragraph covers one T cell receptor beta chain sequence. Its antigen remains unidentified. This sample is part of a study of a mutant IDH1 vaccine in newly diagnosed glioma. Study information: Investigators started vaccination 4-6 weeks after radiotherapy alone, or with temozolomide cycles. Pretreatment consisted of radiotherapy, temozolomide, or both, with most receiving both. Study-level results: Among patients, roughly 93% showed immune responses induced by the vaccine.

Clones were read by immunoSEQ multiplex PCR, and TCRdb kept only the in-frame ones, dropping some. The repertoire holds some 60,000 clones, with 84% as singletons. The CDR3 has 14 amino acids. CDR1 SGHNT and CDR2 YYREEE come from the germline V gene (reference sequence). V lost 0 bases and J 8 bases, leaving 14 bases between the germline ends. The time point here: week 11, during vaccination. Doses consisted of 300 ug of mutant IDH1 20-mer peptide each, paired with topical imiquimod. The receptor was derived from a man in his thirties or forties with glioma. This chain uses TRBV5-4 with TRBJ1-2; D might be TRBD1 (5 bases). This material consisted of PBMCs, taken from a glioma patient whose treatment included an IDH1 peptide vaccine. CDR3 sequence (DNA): TGTGCCAGCAGCTTGGGACCTCTCGAGGGGGGCTACACCTTC. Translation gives CASSLGPLEGGYTF.